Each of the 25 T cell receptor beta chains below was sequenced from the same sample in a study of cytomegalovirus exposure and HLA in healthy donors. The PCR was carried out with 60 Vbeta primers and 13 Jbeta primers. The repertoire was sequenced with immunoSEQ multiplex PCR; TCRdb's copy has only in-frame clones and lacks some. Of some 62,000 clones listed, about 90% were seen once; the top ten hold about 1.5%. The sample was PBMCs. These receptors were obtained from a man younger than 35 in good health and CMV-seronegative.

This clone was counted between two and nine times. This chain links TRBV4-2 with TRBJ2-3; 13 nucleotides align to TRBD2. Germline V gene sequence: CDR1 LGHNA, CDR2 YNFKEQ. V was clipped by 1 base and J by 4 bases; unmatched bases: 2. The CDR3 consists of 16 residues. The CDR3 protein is CASSQAGTSGADTQYF. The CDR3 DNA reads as TGTGCCAGCAGCCAAGCCGGGACTAGCGGGGCAGATACGCAGTATTTT.

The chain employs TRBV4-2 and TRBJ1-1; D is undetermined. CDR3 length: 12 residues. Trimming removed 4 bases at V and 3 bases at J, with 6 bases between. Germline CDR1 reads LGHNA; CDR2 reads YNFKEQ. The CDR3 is CASSRTDTEAFF. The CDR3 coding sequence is TGTGCCAGCAGCCGTACGGACACTGAAGCTTTCTTT.

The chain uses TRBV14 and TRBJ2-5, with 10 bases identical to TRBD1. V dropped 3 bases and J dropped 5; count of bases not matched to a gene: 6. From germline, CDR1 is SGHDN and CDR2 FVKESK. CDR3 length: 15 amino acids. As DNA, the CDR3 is TGTGCCAGCAGCCAGGAAAGGACAGGGGGTGAGACCCAGTACTTC. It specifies CASSQERTGGETQYF.

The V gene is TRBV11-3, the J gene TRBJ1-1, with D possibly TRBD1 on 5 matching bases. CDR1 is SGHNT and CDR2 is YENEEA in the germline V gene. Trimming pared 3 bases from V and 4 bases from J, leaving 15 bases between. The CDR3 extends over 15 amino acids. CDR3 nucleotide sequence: TGTGCCAGCAGCTTGGCAGGGAATAGCCCCACTGAAGCTTTCTTT. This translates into CASSLAGNSPTEAFF.

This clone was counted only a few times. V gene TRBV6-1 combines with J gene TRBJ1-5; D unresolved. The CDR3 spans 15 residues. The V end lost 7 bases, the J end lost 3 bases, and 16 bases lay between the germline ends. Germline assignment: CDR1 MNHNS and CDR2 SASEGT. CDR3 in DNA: TGTGCCAGCATACCGGGAGGGTGGGACAATCAGCCCCAGCATTTT. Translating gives CASIPGGWDNQPQHF.

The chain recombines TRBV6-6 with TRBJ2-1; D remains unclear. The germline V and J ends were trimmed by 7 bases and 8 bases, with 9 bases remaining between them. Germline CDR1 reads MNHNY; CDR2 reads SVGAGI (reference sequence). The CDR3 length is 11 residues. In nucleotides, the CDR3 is TGTGCCAGCACCCAGGCCGATGAGCAGTTCTTC. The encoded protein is CASTQADEQFF.

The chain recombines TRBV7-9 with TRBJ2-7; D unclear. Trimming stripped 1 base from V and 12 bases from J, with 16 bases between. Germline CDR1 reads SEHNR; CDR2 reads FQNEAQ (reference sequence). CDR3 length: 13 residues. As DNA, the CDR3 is TGTGCCAGCAGCTTAGATTACCCGGGTCCCGGGTACTTC. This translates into CASSLDYPGPGYF.

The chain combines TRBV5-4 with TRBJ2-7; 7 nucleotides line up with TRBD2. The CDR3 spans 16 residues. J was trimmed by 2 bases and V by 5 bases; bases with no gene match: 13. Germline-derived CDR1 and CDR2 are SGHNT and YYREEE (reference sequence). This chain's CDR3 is CASSSRGGVGPYEQYF. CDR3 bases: TGTGCCAGCAGTTCCCGCGGGGGAGTAGGGCCCTACGAGCAGTACTTC.

DNA for the CDR3: TGTGCCAGCAGTACAGGGGTTTCTGGCTACACCTTC. It encodes CASSTGVSGYTF. The gene calls are TRBV27 and TRBJ1-2; 7 nucleotides match TRBD1. CDR1 and CDR2 from the germline V gene are MNHEY and SMNVEV (reference sequence). After removal of 5 bases from V and 7 bases from J, the junction contained 4 bases not matched to a gene. The CDR3 has 12 amino acids.

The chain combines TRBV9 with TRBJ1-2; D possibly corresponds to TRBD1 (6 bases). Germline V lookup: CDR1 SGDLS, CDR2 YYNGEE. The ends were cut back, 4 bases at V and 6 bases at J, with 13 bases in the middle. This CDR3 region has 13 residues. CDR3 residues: CASSQQGWDGYTF. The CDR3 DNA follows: TGTGCCAGCAGCCAACAGGGATGGGATGGCTACACCTTC.

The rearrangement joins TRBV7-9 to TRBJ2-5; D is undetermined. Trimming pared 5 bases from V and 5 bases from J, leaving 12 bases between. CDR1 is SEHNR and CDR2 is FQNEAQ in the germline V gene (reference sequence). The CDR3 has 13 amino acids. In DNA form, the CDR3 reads TGTGCCAGCAGCGTCAGCTGGGCGGAGACCCAGTACTTC. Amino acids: CASSVSWAETQYF.

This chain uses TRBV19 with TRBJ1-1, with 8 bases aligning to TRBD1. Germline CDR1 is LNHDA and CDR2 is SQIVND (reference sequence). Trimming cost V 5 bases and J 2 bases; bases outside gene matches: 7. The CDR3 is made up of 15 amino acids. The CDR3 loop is CASSAWDRPNTEAFF. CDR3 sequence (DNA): TGTGCCAGTAGTGCCTGGGACAGGCCTAACACTGAAGCTTTCTTT.

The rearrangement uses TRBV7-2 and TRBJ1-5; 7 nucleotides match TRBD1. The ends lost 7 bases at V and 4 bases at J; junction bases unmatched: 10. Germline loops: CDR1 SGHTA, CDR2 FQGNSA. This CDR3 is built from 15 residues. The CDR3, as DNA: TGTGCCAGCACCCCATGGACAGGTCCTAATCAGCCCCAGCATTTT. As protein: CASTPWTGPNQPQHF.

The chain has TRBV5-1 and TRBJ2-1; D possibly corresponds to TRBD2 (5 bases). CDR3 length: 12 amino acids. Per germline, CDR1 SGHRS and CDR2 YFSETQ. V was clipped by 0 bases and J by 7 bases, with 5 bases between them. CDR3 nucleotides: TGCGCCAGCAGCTTGGGACTAAATGAGCAGTTCTTC. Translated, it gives CASSLGLNEQFF.

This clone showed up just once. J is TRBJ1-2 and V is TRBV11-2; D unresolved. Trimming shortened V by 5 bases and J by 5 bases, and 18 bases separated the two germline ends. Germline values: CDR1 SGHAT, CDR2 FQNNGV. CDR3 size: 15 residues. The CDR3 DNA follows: TGTGCCAGCAGCCCCAGCGGCGGAGTGGCTTATGGCTACACCTTC. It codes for CASSPSGGVAYGYTF.

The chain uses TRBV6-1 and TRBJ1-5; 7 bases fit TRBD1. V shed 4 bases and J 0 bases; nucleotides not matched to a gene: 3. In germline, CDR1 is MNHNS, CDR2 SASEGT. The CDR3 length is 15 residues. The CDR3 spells CASSAGQPSNQPQHF. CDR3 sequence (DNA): TGTGCCAGCAGTGCGGGACAGCCTAGCAATCAGCCCCAGCATTTT.

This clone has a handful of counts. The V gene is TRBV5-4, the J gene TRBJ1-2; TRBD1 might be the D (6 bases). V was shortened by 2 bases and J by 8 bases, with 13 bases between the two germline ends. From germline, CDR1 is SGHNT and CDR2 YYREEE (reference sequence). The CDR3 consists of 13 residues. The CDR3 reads CASSFSGALGYTF. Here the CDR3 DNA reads TGTGCCAGCAGCTTTTCAGGGGCTCTGGGCTACACCTTC.

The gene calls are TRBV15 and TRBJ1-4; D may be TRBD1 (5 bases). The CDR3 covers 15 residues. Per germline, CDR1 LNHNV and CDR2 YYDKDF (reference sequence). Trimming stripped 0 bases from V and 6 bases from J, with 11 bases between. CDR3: CATSRDYGGDEKLFF. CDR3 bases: TGTGCCACCAGCAGAGATTACGGGGGAGATGAAAAACTGTTTTTT.

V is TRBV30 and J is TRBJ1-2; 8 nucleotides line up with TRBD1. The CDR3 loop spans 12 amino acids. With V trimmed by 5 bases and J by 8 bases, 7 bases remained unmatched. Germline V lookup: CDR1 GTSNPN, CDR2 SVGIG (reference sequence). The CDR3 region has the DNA TGTGCCTGGGGGCAGGGGGCGCCCGGCTACACCTTC. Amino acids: CAWGQGAPGYTF. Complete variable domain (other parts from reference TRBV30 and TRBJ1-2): SQTIHQWPATLVQPVGSPLSLECTVEGTSNPNLYWYRQAAGRGLQLLFYSVGIGQISSEVPQNLSASRPQDRQFILSSKKLLLSDSGFYLCAWGQGAPGYTFGSGTRLTVV.

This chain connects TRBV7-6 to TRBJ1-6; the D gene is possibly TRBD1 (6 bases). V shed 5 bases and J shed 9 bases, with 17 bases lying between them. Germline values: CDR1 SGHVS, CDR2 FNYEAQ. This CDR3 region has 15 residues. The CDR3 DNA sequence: TGTGCCAGCAGCCCCGGGGGGCAGCTGAGTTCACCCCTCCACTTT. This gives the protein CASSPGGQLSSPLHF.

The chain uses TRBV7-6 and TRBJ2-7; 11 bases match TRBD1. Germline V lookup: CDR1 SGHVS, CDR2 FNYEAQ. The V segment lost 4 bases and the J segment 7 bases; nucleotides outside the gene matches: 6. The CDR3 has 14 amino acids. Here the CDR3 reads CASSSPDRGPEQYF. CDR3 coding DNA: TGTGCCAGCAGCTCCCCGGACAGGGGGCCTGAGCAGTACTTC.

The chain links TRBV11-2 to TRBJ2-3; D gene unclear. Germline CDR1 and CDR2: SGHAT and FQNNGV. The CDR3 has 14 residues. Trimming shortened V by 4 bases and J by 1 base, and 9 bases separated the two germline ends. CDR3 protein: CASSWVSGTDTQYF. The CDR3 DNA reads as TGTGCCAGCAGCTGGGTAAGCGGCACAGATACGCAGTATTTT.

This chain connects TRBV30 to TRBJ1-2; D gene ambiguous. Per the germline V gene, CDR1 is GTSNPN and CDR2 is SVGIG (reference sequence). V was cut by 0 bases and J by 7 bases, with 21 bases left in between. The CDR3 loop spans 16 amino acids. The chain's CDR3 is CAWSVFLLAPGGGYTF. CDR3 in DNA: TGTGCCTGGAGTGTATTCTTGCTGGCCCCCGGAGGTGGCTACACCTTC.

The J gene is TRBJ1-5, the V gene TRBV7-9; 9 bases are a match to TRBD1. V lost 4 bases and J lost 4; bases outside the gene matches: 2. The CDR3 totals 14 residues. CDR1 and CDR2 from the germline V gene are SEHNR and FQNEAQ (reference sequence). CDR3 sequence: CASSSGQGNQPQHF. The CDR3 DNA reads TGTGCCAGCAGCTCGGGACAGGGTAATCAGCCCCAGCATTTT.

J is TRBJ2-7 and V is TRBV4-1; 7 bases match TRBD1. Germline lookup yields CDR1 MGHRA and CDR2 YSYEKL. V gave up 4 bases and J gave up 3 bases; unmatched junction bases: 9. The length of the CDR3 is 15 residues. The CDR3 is CASSPVNRGSYEQYF. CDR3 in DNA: TGCGCCAGCAGCCCCGTTAACAGGGGCAGCTACGAGCAGTACTTC.